The subject of this entry is one TCR beta chain. Its antigen remains unknown. Germline CDR1 SNHLY, CDR2 FYNNEI. The CDR3 runs to 14 residues. Between the trimmed V and J ends, which lost 4 bases and 6 bases, there was a span of 10 bases. The sample originates from a study of siplizumab effects on memory and regulatory T cells. Study-level results: Siplizumab cultures yielded proliferating Tregs whose suppressive function was not confirmed.

In each sample, some 10^5 TCR templates were assayed. TCRdb's copy holds only in-frame clones and misses some; the assay was immunoSEQ multiplex PCR. This table has approximately 94,000 clones, approximately 94% appearing once. Sequenced sample: non-Treg CD4+ T cells sorted from blood. The rearrangement uses TRBV2 and TRBJ1-6, with D maybe TRBD1 (5 bases). The source of this sequence is a human donor in good health. CDR3 sequence: CASSGDGGNSPLHF. As DNA, the CDR3 is TGTGCCAGCAGTGGCGACGGGGGTAATTCACCCCTCCACTTT.